The 23 T cell receptor beta chains reported below all come from one sample, sequenced in a study of blood T cells in healthy people across ages. Through a sample-barcoded 5' primer and a J-beta primer mix, a second PCR was run for about 6 to 11 cycles. Each CDR3 protein is one row after TCRdb ran MiXCR on the 5' RACE reads. Among some 760,000 distinct CDR3 sequences, roughly 25% were seen once, and the ten largest hold more than 3%. In addition, the sample was reused for a study of T cells of mothers and their children.

The sequencing sample was made of blood. The source is a boy younger than 18 in good health.

The chain links TRBV5-1 to TRBJ2-3; 9 bases match TRBD2. Losses at the gene ends were 0 bases for V and 1 base for J; bases not matched to a gene: 3. The CDR3 has 16 residues. CDR1 and CDR2 from the germline V gene are SGHRS and YFSETQ. CDR3 sequence reads: CASSLVLAGGTDTQYF. The CDR3 coding sequence is TGCGCCAGCAGCTTGGTCTTAGCGGGGGGCACAGATACGCAGTATTTT. Based on the CDR3 plus reference TRBV5-1 and TRBJ2-3, the full variable domain is KAGVTQTPRYLIKTRGQQVTLSCSPISGHRSVSWYQQTPGQGLQFLFEYFSETQRNKGNFPGRFSGRQFSNSRSEMNVSTLELGDSALYLCASSLVLAGGTDTQYFGPGTRLTVL.

V is TRBV12-3 or TRBV12-4 and J is TRBJ2-2; perhaps TRBD2 as D (5 bases). This CDR3 spans 15 amino acids. V lost 5 bases, J lost 2 bases, and 12 bases lay in between. This CDR3 reads CASSLRTSNTGELFF. The CDR3 bases are TGTGCCAGCAGTCTCCGGACTTCTAACACCGGGGAGCTGTTTTTT.

This sequence joins TRBV27 and TRBJ1-2; possible D gene TRBD1, 6 bases. Trimming removed 4 bases from V and 8 bases from J, with 17 bases in between. The CDR3 is made up of 14 amino acids. CDR1 and CDR2 from the germline V gene are MNHEY and SMNVEV (reference sequence). The CDR3 bases are TGTGCCAGCAGTTATTCTGGGGGGCAGTACGGCTACACCTTC. Residues: CASSYSGGQYGYTF.

Notes on this clonotype: A read error may produce the germline difference seen at one junction end. This chain connects TRBV4-1 to TRBJ2-5; TRBD2 matches at 8 bases. In germline, CDR1 is MGHRA, CDR2 YSYEKL. This CDR3 has 16 amino acids. CDR3 coding DNA: TGCGCCAGCAGCCAAGCGGCGGGGAGCGGGAGTGAGACCCAGTATTTC. Amino acids: CASSQAAGSGSETQYF.

The rearrangement joins TRBV6-5 to TRBJ2-3; unclear D gene. The length of the CDR3 is 13 residues. Germline V CDR1 and CDR2: MNHEY, SVGAGI. The germline V and J ends were trimmed by 4 bases and 3 bases, with 8 bases remaining between them. The CDR3 region is CASSWPETDTQYF. CDR3 DNA sequence: TGTGCCAGCAGTTGGCCAGAAACAGATACGCAGTATTTT.

Comments on this clonotype: Since a much larger clone is just one base distant, this may be a read error. The chain is built from TRBV7-9 and TRBJ2-5, with TRBD2 matching 13 bases. The end of the DNA fits TRBJ2-7 better, so the J call may be wrong. Germline CDR1 is SEHNR and CDR2 is FQNEAQ (reference sequence). The CDR3 totals 16 residues. The CDR3 region is CASGPKGLAGIYEQYF. The CDR3 bases are TGTGCCAGCGGCCCAAAGGGACTAGCGGGGATCTACGAGCAGTACTTC.

This chain joins TRBV7-9 and TRBJ2-2, with D possibly TRBD1 on 5 matching bases. The germline V gene has CDR1 SEHNR and CDR2 FQNEAQ (reference sequence). The CDR3 runs to 14 residues. The V gene lost 5 bases and the J gene lost 7 bases, with 14 bases spanning the gap. CDR3 sequence (DNA): TGTGCCAGCAGCACAACTCTCCAGGGCGGGGAGCTGTTTTTT. It specifies CASSTTLQGGELFF.

There are a few counts of this clonotype. The chain is built from TRBV9 and TRBJ2-3, with TRBD2 matching over 11 bases. The germline V gene encodes CDR1 SGDLS and CDR2 YYNGEE. Trimming took 3 bases from V and 2 from J; bases not matched to a gene: 5. There are 16 residues in the CDR3. DNA of the CDR3: TGTGCCAGCAGCGGTAGACTAGCGGGGATCACAGATACGCAGTATTTT. Encoded protein: CASSGRLAGITDTQYF.

This clonotype was recorded a few times. The V and J genes are TRBV9 and TRBJ2-4; weak D call: TRBD1 (6 bases). The CDR3 extends over 17 amino acids. Per germline, CDR1 SGDLS and CDR2 YYNGEE. V lost 4 bases and J 7 bases, leaving 24 bases between the germline ends. This chain's CDR3 is CASSYTSDRPSANIQYF. The CDR3 DNA reads TGTGCCAGCAGCTACACCTCGGACAGACCAAGTGCGAACATTCAGTACTTC.

The gene calls are TRBV14 and TRBJ2-7; 9 nucleotides match TRBD1. CDR3 length: 15 residues. Germline CDR1 is SGHDN and CDR2 is FVKESK. V dropped 4 bases and J dropped 3; count of bases not matched to a gene: 7. The CDR3 nucleotides are TGTGCCAGCAGCCGCCCGGGACAGGGCTTCTACGAGCAGTACTTC. Residues: CASSRPGQGFYEQYF.

V gene TRBV14 combines with J gene TRBJ2-5; D might be TRBD1 (5 bases). The J call may be mistaken, given a closer DNA end match to TRBJ2-7. The germline V gene encodes CDR1 SGHDN and CDR2 FVKESK. This CDR3 contains 16 residues. The DNA of the CDR3 is TGTGCCAGCAGCCAAGGTCAAAAGCAGGGCTCCTACGAGCAGTACTTC. This translates into CASSQGQKQGSYEQYF.

The chain is built from TRBV29-1 and TRBJ2-1; TRBD2 matches at 10 bases. The DNA end is more similar to TRBJ2-7, so the J call may be wrong. This CDR3 is 13 amino acids long. Germline V CDR1 and CDR2: SQVTM, ANQGSEA. The CDR3 coding sequence is TGCAGCGTCCGGACTAGCGGAAACTACGAGCAGTACTTC. This codes for CSVRTSGNYEQYF.

The genes are TRBV13 and TRBJ1-4; TRBD1 matches 8 bases. CDR3 size: 16 residues. Germline values: CDR1 PRHDT, CDR2 FYEKMQ (reference sequence). With 5 bases clipped from V and 3 bases from J, the junction kept 8 bases outside the gene matches. CDR3 DNA sequence: TGTGCCAGCAGCCATGGACAGGGCGTCTCTAATGAAAAACTGTTTTTT. Its protein product is CASSHGQGVSNEKLFF.

This clonotype was counted a few times. This CDR3 reads CASSLGGQMNTGELFF. The DNA of the CDR3 is TGTGCCAGCAGCTTAGGGGGACAGATGAACACCGGGGAGCTGTTTTTT. The rearrangement joins TRBV5-6 to TRBJ2-2; 7 nucleotides align to TRBD1. The CDR3 contains 16 residues. J gave up 1 base and V 2 bases, and 5 bases lay outside the gene matches. Germline V CDR1 and CDR2: SGHDT, YYEEEE.

The rearrangement links TRBV11-2 to TRBJ2-3, with 10 bases fitting TRBD2. The germline CDR1 and CDR2 sequences are SGHAT and FQNNGV. Trimming cost V 5 bases and J 3 bases; bases outside gene matches: 8. This CDR3 is built from 16 residues. In DNA form, the CDR3 reads TGTGCCAGCAGCGCCCTTCCGGGACTAGCGACAGATACGCAGTATTTT. It translates to CASSALPGLATDTQYF.

This clonotype has only one observation. CDR3 nucleotide sequence: TGCGCCAGCAGAGTGACAGGGGGCTACGAGCAGTACTTC. It is translated as CASRVTGGYEQYF. V usage is TRBV5-1 and J usage is TRBJ2-5; 9 nucleotides align to TRBD1. The J call is doubtful: the DNA matches TRBJ2-7 better. Germline CDR1 SGHRS, CDR2 YFSETQ. This CDR3 is 13 amino acids long.

This clonotype was counted ten times or more. The J gene is TRBJ1-1, the V gene TRBV20-1, with 8 bases that match TRBD1. The germline gives CDR1 DFQATT, CDR2 SNEGSKA (reference sequence). Germline trimming cut 1 base from V and 3 bases from J; bases unmatched to any gene: 7. This CDR3 has 15 amino acids. The CDR3 nucleotides read TGCAGTGCTAGAGGGGGACAGGCGGGTGACACTGAAGCTTTCTTT. Amino acids: CSARGGQAGDTEAFF.

This chain joins TRBV5-5 and TRBJ1-5; perhaps TRBD1 as D (6 bases). This CDR3 comprises 15 residues. Germline CDR1 and CDR2: SGHKS and YYEKEE (reference sequence). V was clipped by 2 bases and J by 4 bases, with 13 bases between them. CDR3: CASSLLWTANQPQHF. The CDR3 DNA is TGTGCCAGCAGCTTACTCTGGACAGCGAATCAGCCCCAGCATTTT.

The chain couples TRBV28 to TRBJ2-4, with a tentative D call TRBD1 (6 bases). With 4 bases removed from V and 0 bases from J, the gap between germline ends came to 13 bases. The CDR3 length is 16 residues. Germline CDR1 is MDHEN and CDR2 is SYDVKM. CDR3 residues: CASSSNQGLAKNIQYF. In DNA, the CDR3 is TGTGCCAGCAGTTCAAATCAGGGGCTAGCCAAAAACATTCAGTACTTC.

The chain has TRBV5-1 and TRBJ2-1; D is undetermined. Germline loops: CDR1 SGHRS, CDR2 YFSETQ. Trimming cost V 4 bases and J 8 bases, with 16 bases left between them. CDR3 length equals 14 residues. CDR3 in DNA: TGCGCCAGCAGCCCCCCTGTCGGAGCTGATGAGCAGTTCTTC. This sequence encodes CASSPPVGADEQFF.

The chain is built from TRBV5-1 and TRBJ2-5; TRBD1 matches 11 bases. The DNA end lines up better with TRBJ2-1; the J call may be wrong. Germline loops: CDR1 SGHRS, CDR2 YFSETQ. The CDR3 sequence is 15 residues long. The CDR3, as DNA: TGCGCCAGCAGCTCTGGACAGGGGGCCGTCAATGAGCAGTTCTTC. Amino acid sequence: CASSSGQGAVNEQFF.

This clonotype was found a few times. The DNA of the CDR3 is TGTGCCATCAGTGAGTCTAGCTACAATGAGCAGTTCTTC. Its translation is CAISESSYNEQFF. The gene calls are TRBV10-3 and TRBJ2-1; D gene ambiguous. CDR3 length: 13 amino acids. CDR1 and CDR2 (germline): ENHRY, SYGVKD. Trimming removed 0 bases at V and 3 bases at J, with 3 bases between.

V and J are TRBV20-1 and TRBJ2-1; D gene uncertain. CDR1 and CDR2 (germline): DFQATT, SNEGSKA (reference sequence). V gave up 4 bases and J gave up 2 bases, with 6 bases separating them. The CDR3 is 12 residues long. The CDR3 here is CSATLPYNEQFF. In DNA, the CDR3 is TGCAGTGCTACCCTCCCCTACAATGAGCAGTTCTTC.